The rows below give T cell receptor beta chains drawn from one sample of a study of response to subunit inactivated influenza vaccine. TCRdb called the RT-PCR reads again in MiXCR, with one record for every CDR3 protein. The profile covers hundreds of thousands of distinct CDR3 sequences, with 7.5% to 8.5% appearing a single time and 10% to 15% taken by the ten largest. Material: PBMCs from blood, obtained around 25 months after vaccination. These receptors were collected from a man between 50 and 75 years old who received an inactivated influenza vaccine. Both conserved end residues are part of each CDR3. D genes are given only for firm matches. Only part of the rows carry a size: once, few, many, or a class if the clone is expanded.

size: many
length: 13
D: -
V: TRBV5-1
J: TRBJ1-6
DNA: TGCGCCAGCAGCTTTGGTACGGGGTCACCCCTCCACTTT
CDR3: CASSFGTGSPLHF

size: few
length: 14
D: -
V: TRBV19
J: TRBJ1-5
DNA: TGTGCCAGTAGTATCTACGGGAGCAATCAGCCCCAGCATTTT
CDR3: CASSIYGSNQPQHF

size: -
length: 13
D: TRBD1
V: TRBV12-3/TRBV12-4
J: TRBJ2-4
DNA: TGTGCCAGCAGGAGGACAGGGGAGAACATTCAGTACTTC
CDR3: CASRRTGENIQYF

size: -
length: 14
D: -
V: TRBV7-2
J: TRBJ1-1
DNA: TGTGCCAGCAGCTCCCCCCCCCGGGACACTGAAGCTTTCTTT
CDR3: CASSSPPRDTEAFF

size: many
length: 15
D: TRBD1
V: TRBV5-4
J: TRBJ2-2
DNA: TGTGCCAGCAGCTTGGCCCAGGGGGACACCGGGGAGCTGTTTTTT
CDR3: CASSLAQGDTGELFF

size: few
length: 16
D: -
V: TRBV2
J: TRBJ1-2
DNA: TGTGCCAGCAGCGCCGTAATGCAAACTACAGGGTATGGCTACACCTTC
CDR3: CASSAVMQTTGYGYTF

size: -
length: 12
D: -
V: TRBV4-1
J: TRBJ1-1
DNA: TGCGCCAGCAGCCACACAGGGACTGAAGCTTTCTTT
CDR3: CASSHTGTEAFF

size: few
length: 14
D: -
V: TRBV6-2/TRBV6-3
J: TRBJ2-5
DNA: TGTGCCGTCAAGGATCCGGGCCTTCGGGAGACCCAGTACTTC
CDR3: CAVKDPGLRETQYF

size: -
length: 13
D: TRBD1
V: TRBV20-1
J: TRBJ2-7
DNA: TGCAGTGCTAGCCCCCAGGGGGCCTACGAGCAGTACTTC
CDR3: CSASPQGAYEQYF

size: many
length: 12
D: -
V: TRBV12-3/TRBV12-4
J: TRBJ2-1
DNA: TGTGCCAGCAGTTTATCAGTAGGGTCCTGGTTCTTC
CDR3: CASSLSVGSWFF

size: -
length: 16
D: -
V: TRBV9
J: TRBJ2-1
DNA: TGTGCCAGCAGCGGAGACGGGAGCACCGACTACAATGAGCAGTTCTTC
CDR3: CASSGDGSTDYNEQFF

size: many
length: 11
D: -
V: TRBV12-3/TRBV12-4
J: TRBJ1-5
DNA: TGTGCCAGCAGTTTTAGTCAGCCCCAGCATTTT
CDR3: CASSFSQPQHF

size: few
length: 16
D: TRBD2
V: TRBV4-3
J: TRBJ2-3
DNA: TGCGCCAGCAGCCAGACTAGCGGACTCCCCTTTTATACGCAGTATTTT
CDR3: CASSQTSGLPFYTQYF

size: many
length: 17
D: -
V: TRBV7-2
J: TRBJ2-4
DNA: TGTGCCAGCAGCCCGCCCATGGGGGGGGCCGACTTAAACATTCAGTACTTC
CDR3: CASSPPMGGADLNIQYF

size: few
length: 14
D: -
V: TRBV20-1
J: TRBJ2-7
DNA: TGCAGTGCTAGAAATCGTTTGGGGGGCTACGAGCAGTACTTC
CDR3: CSARNRLGGYEQYF

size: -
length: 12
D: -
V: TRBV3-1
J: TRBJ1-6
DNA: TGTGCCAGCAGGGCAGGGTTTTCACCCCTCCACTTT
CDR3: CASRAGFSPLHF

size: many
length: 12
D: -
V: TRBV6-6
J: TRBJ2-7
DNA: TGTGCCAGCAGTTACCCCGAAGGTGAGCAGTACTTC
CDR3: CASSYPEGEQYF

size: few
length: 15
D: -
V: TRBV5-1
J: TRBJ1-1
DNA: TGCGCCAGCAGGGGGCAGTTAAAAATGAACACTGAAGCTTTCTTT
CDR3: CASRGQLKMNTEAFF

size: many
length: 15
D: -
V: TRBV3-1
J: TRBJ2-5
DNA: TGTGCCAGCAGCCTAATACTCTCCCCGAGAGAGACCCAGTACTTC
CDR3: CASSLILSPRETQYF

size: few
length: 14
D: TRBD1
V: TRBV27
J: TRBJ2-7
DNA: TGTGCCAGCAGTAACAGACAGGGGGTATACGAGCAGTACTTC
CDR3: CASSNRQGVYEQYF

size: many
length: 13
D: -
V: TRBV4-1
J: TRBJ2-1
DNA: TGCGCCAGCAGCCACAACAGGTACAATGAGCAGTTCTTC
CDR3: CASSHNRYNEQFF

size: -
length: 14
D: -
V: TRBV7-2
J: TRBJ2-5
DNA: TGTGCCAGCAGTTCCACGGGCGGTTGGGAGACCCAGTACTTC
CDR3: CASSSTGGWETQYF